Described below is a single TCR beta chain sequence and its context. Its target is unknown. The ends were cut back, 2 bases at V and 1 base at J, with 13 bases in the middle. This CDR3 spans 15 amino acids. Germline-derived CDR1 and CDR2 are SGHRS and YFSETQ. The entry originates in a study of response to subunit inactivated influenza vaccine. General study results and limits: Authors suggested each seasonal flu vaccination may recruit only limited numbers of new T cells.

TCRdb processed the RT-PCR reads anew with MiXCR; each CDR3 protein has one entry. This sample carries hundreds of thousands of distinct CDR3 sequences, around a sixth of them seen once, and the ten largest clones take 9.5% to 13%. The rearrangement uses TRBV5-1 and TRBJ2-7; D perhaps matches TRBD1 (5 bases). Sequencing was performed on PBMCs from blood, taken 12 days after vaccination. The clonotype was recovered from a man aged 50-60 years who received an inactivated influenza vaccine. CDR3 coding DNA: TGCGCCAGCAGCTTAAACCGACAGACATCCTACGAGCAGTACTTC. The encoded protein is CASSLNRQTSYEQYF.